These 29 T cell receptor beta chains came from one sample sequenced in a study of T cell responses to AZD1222 COVID-19 vaccine. Assay: immunoSEQ multiplex PCR; the TCRdb copy retains only in-frame clones and omits some. Among around 130,000 clones, roughly 93% were seen once, and the ten largest hold approximately 5.4%. Sequences were derived from peripheral blood, sampled on day 0 of AZD1222 vaccination. Receptors originate from an adult in good health.

The chain joins TRBV5-1 to TRBJ2-5, with a tentative D call TRBD2 (6 bases). The CDR3 sequence is 12 residues long. Germline values: CDR1 SGHRS, CDR2 YFSETQ. Trimming took 4 bases from V and 7 from J, leaving 11 bases between them. This chain's CDR3 is CASSGDSGTQYF. The CDR3 bases are TGCGCCAGCAGCGGGGACTCTGGGACCCAGTACTTC.

The rearrangement links TRBV9 to TRBJ1-2; D uncertain. The V gene lost 3 bases and the J gene lost 5 bases, with 5 bases spanning the gap. Germline CDR1 SGDLS, CDR2 YYNGEE. This CDR3 is 11 amino acids long. CDR3 region: CASSAQYGYTF. CDR3 sequence (DNA): TGTGCCAGCAGCGCCCAATATGGCTACACCTTC.

This sequence joins TRBV28 and TRBJ1-2, with D possibly TRBD1 on 6 matching bases. This CDR3 is built from 12 residues. CDR1 and CDR2 from the germline V gene are MDHEN and SYDVKM. Deletions cut 6 bases from V and 7 bases from J, with 12 bases between. The CDR3 DNA reads TGTGCCAGCAGGTCTACAGGGACTGGCTACACCTTC. Translated, it gives CASRSTGTGYTF.

In DNA form, the CDR3 reads TGCGCCAGCAGTGACCCCGGGACTAGCGGGGGCAATGAGCAGTTCTTC. Protein: CASSDPGTSGGNEQFF. The V call is TRBV10-1, the J call TRBJ2-1, with 14 bases that match TRBD2. Trimming cost V 3 bases and J 6 bases; bases outside gene matches: 4. The germline V gene has CDR1 WNHNN and CDR2 SYGVQD (reference sequence). This CDR3 is 16 amino acids long.

The rearrangement uses TRBV19 and TRBJ1-5, with 7 bases matching TRBD1. The CDR3 is 16 amino acids. V lost 7 bases to trimming and J lost 3 bases; unmatched junction nucleotides: 12. Germline V lookup: CDR1 LNHDA, CDR2 SQIVND (reference sequence). CDR3 bases: TGTGCCAGTACCACTAACGTGGGACAGTTCAATCAGCCCCAGCATTTT. Amino acid sequence: CASTTNVGQFNQPQHF. Filled out from reference TRBV19 and TRBJ1-5, the complete variable domain reads DGGITQSPKYLFRKEGQNVTLSCEQNLNHDAMYWYRQDPGQGLRLIYYSQIVNDFQKGDIAEGYSVSREKKESFPLTVTSAQKNPTAFYLCASTTNVGQFNQPQHFGDGTRLSIL.

This chain connects TRBV14 to TRBJ1-3, with D maybe TRBD1 (5 bases). V lost 4 bases and J 2 bases, leaving 12 bases between the germline ends. Germline V gives CDR1 SGHDN, CDR2 FVKESK. The length of the CDR3 is 15 residues. The CDR3 protein is CASSRSQGTGNTIYF. DNA of the CDR3: TGTGCCAGCAGCCGCAGCCAGGGAACTGGAAACACCATATATTTT. The whole variable domain, remainder taken from reference TRBV14 and TRBJ1-3, is EAGVTQFPSHSVIEKGQTVTLRCDPISGHDNLYWYRRVMGKEIKFLLHFVKESKQDESGMPNNRFLAERTGGTYSTLKVQPAELEDSGVYFCASSRSQGTGNTIYFGEGSWLTVV.

The chain carries TRBV19 and TRBJ2-2; tentatively, D is TRBD1 or TRBD2 (5 bases each). The V end was cut by 6 bases, the J end by 6 bases, with 20 bases between. The germline gives CDR1 LNHDA, CDR2 SQIVND (reference sequence). This CDR3 has 16 amino acids. The CDR3 sequence is CASSSKKAGTPGELFF. Written as DNA, the CDR3 is TGTGCCAGTAGCTCGAAAAAAGCCGGGACCCCCGGGGAGCTGTTTTTT.

The chain joins TRBV7-2 to TRBJ1-5; maybe TRBD1 (5 bases). In germline, CDR1 is SGHTA, CDR2 FQGNSA. This CDR3 has 15 amino acids. V was cut by 1 base and J by 4 bases, with 11 bases left in between. CDR3 DNA sequence: TGTGCCAGCAGCTTAGTAACGGGGGGTAATCAGCCCCAGCATTTT. Its translation: CASSLVTGGNQPQHF.

V is TRBV6-5 and J is TRBJ1-2; 8 nucleotides match TRBD1. V gave up 6 bases and J gave up 4 bases; unmatched junction bases: 7. There are 14 residues in the CDR3. CDR1 and CDR2 from the germline V gene are MNHEY and SVGAGI. The CDR3 DNA reads TGTGCCAGCAGCGAGGACAGGGTTGCCTATGGCTACACCTTC. Translation: CASSEDRVAYGYTF.

The chain recombines TRBV19 with TRBJ2-7; D is possibly TRBD1 (6 bases). This CDR3 has 14 residues. Germline CDR1 LNHDA, CDR2 SQIVND (reference sequence). V was trimmed by 4 bases and J by 2 bases, leaving 12 bases between them. CDR3 loop: CASSTGHLTYEQYF. For the CDR3, the DNA is TGTGCCAGTAGTACGGGACACCTTACCTACGAGCAGTACTTC.

This chain connects TRBV10-3 to TRBJ1-1; perhaps TRBD1 as D (5 bases). V lost 2 bases, J lost 4 bases, and 14 bases lay in between. This CDR3 is 15 amino acids long. CDR1 is ENHRY, CDR2 SYGVKD, per germline. CDR3 sequence: CAISEEWGGGTEAFF. The CDR3 DNA follows: TGTGCCATCAGTGAGGAATGGGGGGGTGGCACTGAAGCTTTCTTT.

The J gene is TRBJ1-3, the V gene TRBV2; tentative D call: TRBD1 (5 bases). Germline CDR1 reads SNHLY; CDR2 reads FYNNEI. Between the trimmed V and J ends, which lost 4 bases and 4 bases, there was a span of 11 bases. The CDR3 consists of 14 residues. In DNA, the CDR3 is TGTGCCAGCAGTGTTTGGGGGAAGGGAAACACCATATATTTT. It specifies CASSVWGKGNTIYF.

This clone was detected a few times. This chain links TRBV7-2 with TRBJ2-7; perhaps TRBD2 as D (6 bases). Trimming pared 5 bases from V and 1 base from J, leaving 12 bases between. Germline values: CDR1 SGHTA, CDR2 FQGNSA. The CDR3 consists of 14 residues. The CDR3 sequence is CASSPGGGSYEQYF. DNA of the CDR3: TGTGCCAGCAGCCCAGGTGGGGGGTCCTACGAGCAGTACTTC.

The V and J genes are TRBV6-5 and TRBJ1-2; 9 bases align to TRBD1. The CDR3 runs to 13 residues. Per germline, CDR1 MNHEY and CDR2 SVGAGI. V dropped 5 bases and J dropped 4; count of bases not matched to a gene: 2. This CDR3 reads CASSTGQGYGYTF. The CDR3 DNA reads as TGTGCCAGCAGTACGGGACAGGGCTATGGCTACACCTTC.

The chain recombines TRBV5-6 with TRBJ2-1; 8 bases are shared with TRBD2. CDR3 length: 15 amino acids. After removal of 1 base from V and 2 bases from J, the junction contained 2 bases not matched to a gene. Germline CDR1 reads SGHDT; CDR2 reads YYEEEE. CDR3 protein: CASSLTSGAYNEQFF. The CDR3 DNA is TGTGCCAGCAGCTTGACTAGCGGTGCCTACAATGAGCAGTTCTTC.

CDR3 residues: CASSRGIDTQYF. DNA for the CDR3: TGTGCCAGTAGTAGAGGGATAGATACGCAGTATTTT. V usage is TRBV19 and J usage is TRBJ2-3, with D tentatively TRBD2 (5 bases). Trimming removed 4 bases from V and 5 bases from J, with 7 bases in between. The germline gives CDR1 LNHDA, CDR2 SQIVND (reference sequence). The CDR3 covers 12 residues.

V and J are TRBV7-9 and TRBJ1-2, with D unresolved. The CDR3 length is 12 residues. CDR1 SEHNR and CDR2 FQNEAQ come from the germline V gene (reference sequence). The V gene lost 3 bases and the J gene lost 3 bases, with 5 bases spanning the gap. Here the CDR3 DNA reads TGTGCCAGCAGCTTTGGGGACTATGGCTACACCTTC. This sequence encodes CASSFGDYGYTF.

The chain joins TRBV9 to TRBJ2-3; D is unclear. Trimming stripped 0 bases from V and 5 bases from J, with 4 bases between. Looked up from germline, CDR1 is SGDLS and CDR2 is YYNGEE. This CDR3 is 12 amino acids long. CDR3 DNA sequence: TGTGCCAGCAGCGTAGGGGTAGATACGCAGTATTTT. Protein product: CASSVGVDTQYF.

The CDR3 sequence is CASSVPNEKLFF. CDR3 coding DNA: TGCGCCAGCAGCGTTCCAAATGAAAAACTGTTTTTT. The chain joins TRBV5-1 to TRBJ1-4; unclear D gene. Germline V gene data show CDR1 as SGHRS and CDR2 as YFSETQ. V lost 4 bases and J lost 5, with 6 bases in between. The CDR3 sequence is 12 residues long.

V is TRBV30 and J is TRBJ2-7; D may be TRBD2 (6 bases). This CDR3 comprises 12 residues. Trimming took off 3 bases at V and 4 bases at J, with 10 bases between the two ends. CDR1 and CDR2 from the germline V gene are GTSNPN and SVGIG (reference sequence). The CDR3 reads CAWSGSGYEQYF. CDR3 nucleotide sequence: TGTGCCTGGAGCGGGAGCGGTTACGAGCAGTACTTC.

This chain's CDR3 is CASSRFSGRNEQFF. The CDR3 DNA sequence: TGTGCCAGCAGCCGGTTTAGCGGGAGGAATGAGCAGTTCTTC. The chain employs TRBV28 and TRBJ2-1; TRBD2 aligns across 10 bases. CDR1 is MDHEN and CDR2 is SYDVKM in the germline V gene. The ends lost 6 bases at V and 7 bases at J; junction bases unmatched: 6. This CDR3 contains 14 residues.

This clone appeared once. The rearrangement links TRBV4-2 to TRBJ1-5; D ambiguous. The germline CDR1 and CDR2 sequences are LGHNA and YNFKEQ. The CDR3 loop spans 15 amino acids. Deletions cut 3 bases from V and 3 bases from J, with 12 bases between. The CDR3 loop is CASSHSLQNNQPQHF. DNA for the CDR3: TGTGCCAGCAGCCATAGTCTCCAGAACAATCAGCCCCAGCATTTT.

The rearrangement uses TRBV6-5 and TRBJ1-5; D not certain. The CDR3 sequence is 12 residues long. Trimming stripped 5 bases from V and 4 bases from J, with 6 bases between. Germline-derived CDR1 and CDR2 are MNHEY and SVGAGI. The DNA for the CDR3 is TGTGCCAGCAGTCAACCGAATCAGCCCCAGCATTTT. Translation gives CASSQPNQPQHF.

This chain's CDR3 is CASIQRGYNIQYF. The CDR3 DNA reads TGTGCCAGCATCCAGCGGGGGTACAACATTCAGTACTTC. The chain couples TRBV2 to TRBJ2-4, with 8 bases fitting TRBD2. This CDR3 has 13 amino acids. J gave up 7 bases and V 7 bases, and 6 bases lay outside the gene matches. Germline values: CDR1 SNHLY, CDR2 FYNNEI.

CDR3 loop: CASVSGGSTDTQYF. In nucleotides, the CDR3 is TGCGCCAGCGTATCTGGCGGAAGCACAGATACGCAGTATTTT. The V and J genes are TRBV5-1 and TRBJ2-3; D is undetermined. CDR1 and CDR2 (germline): SGHRS, YFSETQ. The V and J ends lost 7 bases and 0 bases respectively, with 12 bases between them. The length of the CDR3 is 14 residues.

In its sample, this clone was seen once. This sequence joins TRBV30 and TRBJ2-2; D may match TRBD1 or TRBD2 (5 bases each). From germline, CDR1 is GTSNPN and CDR2 SVGIG (reference sequence). The CDR3 contains 14 residues. Trimming removed 5 bases at V and 0 bases at J, with 10 bases between. The CDR3 sequence: CAWGGRANTGELFF. In DNA form, the CDR3 reads TGTGCCTGGGGGGGAAGGGCGAACACCGGGGAGCTGTTTTTT.

The chain has TRBV28 and TRBJ1-2; D remains ambiguous. This CDR3 is built from 13 residues. Germline V gene sequence: CDR1 MDHEN, CDR2 SYDVKM. Trimming stripped 7 bases from V and 4 bases from J, with 13 bases between. CDR3 sequence: CASNVGLGYGYTF. In nucleotides, the CDR3 is TGTGCCAGCAATGTGGGATTGGGCTATGGCTACACCTTC.

J is TRBJ1-1 and V is TRBV11-2; TRBD1 is a possible D gene (6 bases). V dropped 4 bases and J dropped 6 bases, with 9 bases sitting between them. Germline V gene data show CDR1 as SGHAT and CDR2 as FQNNGV. This CDR3 is 12 amino acids long. CDR3 coding DNA: TGTGCCAGCAGCTGGCAGGGGTCTGAAGCTTTCTTT. Protein product: CASSWQGSEAFF.

The rearrangement links TRBV18 to TRBJ1-3; TRBD1 is a possible D gene (6 bases). CDR3 length: 16 amino acids. V lost 2 bases and J lost 4, with 15 bases in between. Germline V gives CDR1 KGHSH, CDR2 LQKENI. CDR3 DNA sequence: TGTGCCAGCTCACCAGCTACAGGGATGGGAGGAAACACCATATATTTT. This codes for CASSPATGMGGNTIYF.